Each of the 4 T cell receptor beta chains below was sequenced from the same sample in a study of cytomegalovirus exposure and HLA in healthy donors (dated by TCRdb to 2015 to 2018). The protocol used for the library was the immunoSEQ multiplex PCR assay. For the multiplex PCR, a mixture combining 60 forward primers for TCR Vbeta segments and 13 reverse primers for TCR Jbeta segments was used. TCRdb provides this immuneACCESS table in a form limited to in-frame rearrangements. Some clones are lacking; in checked studies, under half of them reflect an unresolved V gene, and why the rest are absent is not known. Across this sample there are hundreds of thousands of clones, with over 80% seen only once. The ten biggest clones cover approximately 6% of the sample. Input material: PBMCs. These receptors were obtained from a man aged 40-55 years in good health and CMV-seropositive.

The V gene is TRBV6-5, the J gene TRBJ1-2, with a tentative D call TRBD1 (6 bases). From germline, CDR1 is MNHEY and CDR2 SVGAGI. V lost 6 bases to trimming and J lost 2 bases, with 13 bases between them. The CDR3 length is 14 residues. The CDR3 region is CASRGTGQNYGYTF. The CDR3 DNA sequence: TGTGCCAGCAGGGGGACCGGACAGAACTATGGCTACACCTTC.

This clone was counted only a few times. The chain joins TRBV6-5 to TRBJ2-1; TRBD2 is a possible D gene (6 bases). CDR1 MNHEY and CDR2 SVGAGI come from the germline V gene. CDR3 length: 15 amino acids. V shed 4 bases and J shed 6 bases, with 16 bases lying between them. The CDR3 nucleotides read TGTGCCAGCAGTTTCAGCGGGCTCCTAAGCAATGAGCAGTTCTTC. This codes for CASSFSGLLSNEQFF.

The sample holds a few counts of this clone. This chain connects TRBV10-3 to TRBJ2-7; 9 bases are a match to TRBD1. Germline loops: CDR1 ENHRY, CDR2 SYGVKD. CDR3 size: 14 residues. V shed 6 bases, J shed 5 bases, and the junction held 8 bases outside the gene matches. The DNA of the CDR3 is TGTGCCATCAGGAGGGACAGGGAGGCTCACGAGCAGTACTTC. This sequence encodes CAIRRDREAHEQYF.

The chain has TRBV2 and TRBJ2-2, with 7 nucleotides matching TRBD1. Per the germline V gene, CDR1 is SNHLY and CDR2 is FYNNEI. The CDR3 is made up of 14 amino acids. Trimming cost V 9 bases and J 0 bases; bases outside gene matches: 4. CDR3 DNA sequence: TGTGCCAGTCAAGGGGGCCCGAACACCGGGGAGCTGTTTTTT. Amino acid sequence: CASQGGPNTGELFF.